This note documents a single T cell receptor beta chain sequence. The source of the sample is a study of T cells in localized non-small cell lung cancer. Sequencing used immunoSEQ multiplex PCR; TCRdb keeps in-frame clones, though not all of them. The sample carries approximately 45,000 clones, 81% recorded once. This CDR3 is 16 amino acids long. V was trimmed by 2 bases and J by 2 bases, leaving 14 bases between them. Germline loops: CDR1 SGHTA, CDR2 FQGNSA. The source is a man between 40 and 70 years old with stage III lung adenocarcinoma. The sample was peripheral blood mononuclear cells, taken before any cancer treatment. The chain combines TRBV7-2 with TRBJ2-3; no definite D call. The CDR3 region has the DNA TGTGCCAGCAGCTTACTTGCTGGTCGGACCACAGATACGCAGTATTTT. It translates to CASSLLAGRTTDTQYF. The whole variable domain, filled in from reference TRBV7-2 and TRBJ2-3, reads GAGVSQSPSNKVTEKGKDVELRCDPISGHTALYWYRQSLGQGLEFLIYFQGNSAPDKSGLPSDRFSAERTGGSVSTLTIQRTQQEDSAVYLCASSLLAGRTTDTQYFGPGTRLTVL.